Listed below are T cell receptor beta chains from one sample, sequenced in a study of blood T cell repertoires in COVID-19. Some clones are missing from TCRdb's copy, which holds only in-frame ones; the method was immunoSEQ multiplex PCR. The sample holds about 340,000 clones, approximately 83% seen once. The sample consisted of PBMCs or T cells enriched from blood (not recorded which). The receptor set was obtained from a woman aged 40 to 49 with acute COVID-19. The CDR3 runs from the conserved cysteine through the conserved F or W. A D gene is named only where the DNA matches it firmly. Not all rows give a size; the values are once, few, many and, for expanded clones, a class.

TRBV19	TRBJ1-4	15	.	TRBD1	TGTGCCAGTAGTTCCCGGACAGGGGGGGATGAAAAACTGTTTTTT	CASSSRTGGDEKLFF
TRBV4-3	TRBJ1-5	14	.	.	TGCGCCAGCAGCCAATCCCCAAGCAATCAGCCCCAGCATTTT	CASSQSPSNQPQHF
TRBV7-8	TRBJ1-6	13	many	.	TGTGCCAGCAGCCCCGAGCTACCGCTTCCCCTCCACTTT	CASSPELPLPLHF
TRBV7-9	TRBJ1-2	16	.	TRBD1	TGTGCCAGCAGCTCTCTAAAGACAGGGGAGGTTTATGGCTACACCTTC	CASSSLKTGEVYGYTF
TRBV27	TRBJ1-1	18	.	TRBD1	TGTGCCAGCAGCTCAATACATCCTGACAGGGGCCGGGGCACTGAAGCTTTCTTT	CASSSIHPDRGRGTEAFF
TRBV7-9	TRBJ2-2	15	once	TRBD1	TGTGCCAGCAGCCTCAGGACAGGTGACACCGGGGAGCTGTTTTTT	CASSLRTGDTGELFF
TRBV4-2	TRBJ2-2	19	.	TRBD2	TGTGCCAGCAGCCAAGGGGGCGGGAGGGTTGGAGGTGTCAGCGGGGAGCTGTTTTTT	CASSQGGGRVGGVSGELFF
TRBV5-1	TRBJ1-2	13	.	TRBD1	TGCGCCAGCACCACCGGGACAGCCTATGGCTACACCTTC	CASTTGTAYGYTF
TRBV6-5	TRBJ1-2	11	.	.	TGTGCCAGCACCGCCGGTTCCGGCTACACCTTC	CASTAGSGYTF
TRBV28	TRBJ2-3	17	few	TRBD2	TGTGCCAGCAGTAGCGGGAGGGCCGGGGAATCGGCAGATACGCAGTATTTT	CASSSGRAGESADTQYF
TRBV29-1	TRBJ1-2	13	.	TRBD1	TGCAGCGTTCGCAAAGACAGGGTAGGCGGCTACACCTTC	CSVRKDRVGGYTF
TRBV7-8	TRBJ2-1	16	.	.	TGTGCCAGCAGCGTCGGGTATGGGGGGGCCGAAATGCTGCAGTTCTTC	CASSVGYGGAEMLQFF
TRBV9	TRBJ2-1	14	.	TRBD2	TGTGCCAGCAGCGTATTCGGGACTATCAATGAGCAGTTCTTC	CASSVFGTINEQFF
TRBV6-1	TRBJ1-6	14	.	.	TGTGCCAGCACCCGGGGACACCCAGCAGCACCCCTCCACTTT	CASTRGHPAAPLHF
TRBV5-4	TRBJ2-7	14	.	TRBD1	TGTGCCAGCAGCCCACGACAGGGAGCCTACGAGCAGTACTTC	CASSPRQGAYEQYF
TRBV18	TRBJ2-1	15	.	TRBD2	TGTGCCAGCTCACCAATTAGCGGGAGCGGCAATGAGCAGTTCTTC	CASSPISGSGNEQFF